One and the same sample provided the 25 T cell receptor beta chains below, sequenced in a study of cytomegalovirus exposure and HLA in healthy donors (dated by TCRdb to about 2017). The library relied on the immunoSEQ multiplex PCR assay. Held by TCRdb, this immuneACCESS table contains in-frame sequences only and omits some clones. Under half of the omission traces to an unresolved V gene where checked; the cause of the rest is unknown. The sample table lists 95,000 to 150,000 clones, approximately 88% of them with a count of one. The top ten hold around 6% of the sample. The sample taken for sequencing was PBMCs. These TCRs come from a woman aged 18-35 years in good health and CMV-seropositive.

The V call is TRBV5-1, the J call TRBJ1-6; D perhaps matches TRBD1 (5 bases). CDR1 and CDR2 from the germline V gene are SGHRS and YFSETQ. The CDR3 consists of 14 residues. Trimming cost V 0 bases and J 5 bases, with 6 bases left between them. The CDR3, as DNA: TGCGCCAGCAGCTTGGGACAGAATAATTCACCCCTCCACTTT. It codes for CASSLGQNNSPLHF.

This sequence joins TRBV30 and TRBJ2-2; 8 bases are a match to TRBD2. The germline V gene encodes CDR1 GTSNPN and CDR2 SVGIG (reference sequence). The CDR3 is 16 residues long. V shed 0 bases and J 1 base; nucleotides not matched to a gene: 4. In nucleotides, the CDR3 is TGTGCCTGGAGTGTACAGGGACTAGTGAACACCGGGGAGCTGTTTTTT. Its translation: CAWSVQGLVNTGELFF.

This clone appeared a few times. This chain links TRBV18 with TRBJ1-6, with D possibly TRBD1 on 5 matching bases. Per germline, CDR1 KGHSH and CDR2 LQKENI. V lost 2 bases and J 6 bases, leaving 14 bases between the germline ends. The CDR3 is 16 amino acids. CDR3 protein: CASSPEPVTANSPLHF. In DNA form, the CDR3 reads TGTGCCAGCTCACCAGAACCCGTGACAGCTAATTCACCCCTCCACTTT.

The chain has TRBV4-1 and TRBJ2-7; D call uncertain. The CDR3 extends over 15 amino acids. Germline assignment: CDR1 MGHRA and CDR2 YSYEKL. The V end was cut by 0 bases, the J end by 4 bases, with 13 bases between. CDR3: CASSQDGGFNYEQYF. DNA for the CDR3: TGCGCCAGCAGCCAAGATGGTGGCTTTAATTACGAGCAGTACTTC.

The chain's CDR3 is CAWSRLLRDSGNTIYF. In DNA form, the CDR3 reads TGTGCCTGGAGCCGACTCCTCCGGGACAGTGGAAACACCATATATTTT. The chain recombines TRBV30 with TRBJ1-3, with TRBD1 matching over 7 bases. Germline V gene data show CDR1 as GTSNPN and CDR2 as SVGIG (reference sequence). V was clipped by 3 bases and J by 3 bases; unmatched bases: 11. The CDR3 is 16 amino acids.

This chain uses TRBV6-5 with TRBJ1-2; D possibly corresponds to TRBD1 (5 bases). The CDR3 length is 14 residues. The germline CDR1 and CDR2 sequences are MNHEY and SVGAGI. Trimming stripped 0 bases from V and 3 bases from J, with 8 bases between. The CDR3 nucleotides read TGTGCCAGCAGTTACTCAGCCAGGGACTATGGCTACACCTTC. It yields the protein CASSYSARDYGYTF.

This clone was found a few times. This rearrangement joins TRBV19 to TRBJ2-7; 8 bases fit TRBD2. The V segment lost 3 bases and the J segment 3 bases; nucleotides outside the gene matches: 1. Per the germline V gene, CDR1 is LNHDA and CDR2 is SQIVND (reference sequence). This CDR3 has 13 residues. The CDR3 DNA follows: TGTGCCAGTAGTATCGGGACTAGCTACGAGCAGTACTTC. This encodes CASSIGTSYEQYF.

V and J are TRBV15 and TRBJ2-1; 7 bases are a match to TRBD2. The CDR3 consists of 17 residues. Germline V CDR1 and CDR2: LNHNV, YYDKDF (reference sequence). V shed 0 bases, J shed 0 bases, and the junction held 5 bases outside the gene matches. CDR3 loop: CATSRDPSGFSYNEQFF. In DNA, the CDR3 is TGTGCCACCAGCAGAGATCCTAGCGGATTCTCCTACAATGAGCAGTTCTTC.

This clone turned up a few times. The chain has TRBV19 and TRBJ1-5; maybe TRBD1 (5 bases). This CDR3 region has 16 residues. Germline CDR1 and CDR2: LNHDA and SQIVND (reference sequence). With 4 bases removed from V and 5 bases from J, the gap between germline ends came to 18 bases. Written as DNA, the CDR3 is TGTGCCAGTAGTACCAGGGTCGACAGCCTCTATCAGCCCCAGCATTTT. Amino acid sequence: CASSTRVDSLYQPQHF.

V and J are TRBV27 and TRBJ2-1; TRBD2 matches at 8 bases. V lost 6 bases to trimming and J lost 0 bases; unmatched junction nucleotides: 4. From germline, CDR1 is MNHEY and CDR2 SMNVEV (reference sequence). The CDR3 spans 15 residues. The CDR3 spells CASRLAGSSYNEQFF. In DNA, the CDR3 is TGTGCCAGCAGATTAGCGGGATCCTCCTACAATGAGCAGTTCTTC.

V and J are TRBV9 and TRBJ2-5; 9 positions match TRBD1. The CDR3 sequence is 13 residues long. Per the germline V gene, CDR1 is SGDLS and CDR2 is YYNGEE. V lost 3 bases to trimming and J lost 3 bases; unmatched junction nucleotides: 0. The CDR3 sequence is CASSGTGEETQYF. The CDR3 region has the DNA TGTGCCAGCAGCGGGACAGGGGAAGAGACCCAGTACTTC.

This clone has a handful of counts. This chain connects TRBV5-1 to TRBJ2-7, with TRBD1 identical over 10 bases. Germline CDR1 is SGHRS and CDR2 is YFSETQ. Unmatched junction bases numbered 5, after V lost 3 bases and J lost 2 bases. There are 15 residues in the CDR3. The CDR3 DNA reads TGCGCCAGCAGCTCCACCGGGACAGGGGCCTACGAGCAGTACTTC. It translates to CASSSTGTGAYEQYF.

J is TRBJ1-5 and V is TRBV19, with D perhaps matching TRBD1 (5 bases). This CDR3 spans 17 amino acids. The V end was cut by 5 bases, the J end by 0 bases, with 17 bases between. Germline V gives CDR1 LNHDA, CDR2 SQIVND (reference sequence). The CDR3 reads CASSAYRKGNSNQPQHF. The CDR3, as DNA: TGTGCCAGTAGTGCGTACAGGAAGGGGAATAGCAATCAGCCCCAGCATTTT.

The chain uses TRBV18 and TRBJ2-1, with 7 bases that match TRBD2. V lost 6 bases to trimming and J lost 6 bases; unmatched junction nucleotides: 8. Germline CDR1 is KGHSH and CDR2 is LQKENI. The CDR3 has 14 amino acids. The CDR3 region is CASSLGEGTNEQFF. As DNA, the CDR3 is TGTGCCAGCTCCCTAGGGGAGGGTACCAATGAGCAGTTCTTC.

The V and J genes are TRBV7-9 and TRBJ1-1, with D perhaps matching TRBD1 (6 bases). Germline V gene lookup returns CDR1 SEHNR and CDR2 FQNEAQ (reference sequence). The CDR3 spans 12 residues. With 5 bases removed from V and 7 bases from J, the gap between germline ends came to 11 bases. The CDR3, as DNA: TGTGCCAGCAGCGGTCAAGGGGGTGAAGCTTTCTTT. It yields the protein CASSGQGGEAFF.

The chain has TRBV11-3 and TRBJ2-7, with 12 nucleotides matching TRBD1. There are 18 residues in the CDR3. Trimming cost V 3 bases and J 4 bases; bases outside gene matches: 13. Germline lookup yields CDR1 SGHNT and CDR2 YENEEA. The CDR3 DNA reads TGTGCCAGCAGCTTCCTCAGATCGGGGACAGGGGGCCGTTACGAGCAGTACTTC. Protein: CASSFLRSGTGGRYEQYF.

This clone was counted a single time. The chain recombines TRBV9 with TRBJ1-1; TRBD1 aligns across 7 bases. V was pared by 0 bases and J by 4 bases, with 12 bases of the junction left unmatched. CDR1 is SGDLS and CDR2 is YYNGEE in the germline V gene. The CDR3 sequence is 17 residues long. The CDR3 bases are TGTGCCAGCAGCGTAGATGAGGGGGCGCCCCCTGTCACTGAAGCTTTCTTT. This codes for CASSVDEGAPPVTEAFF. The complete variable domain, with remaining parts taken from reference TRBV9 and TRBJ1-1, reads DSGVTQTPKHLITATGQRVTLRCSPRSGDLSVYWYQQSLDQGLQFLIQYYNGEERAKGNILERFSAQQFPDLHSELNLSSLELGDSALYFCASSVDEGAPPVTEAFFGQGTRLTVV.

The CDR3 DNA sequence: TGTGCCAGCAGTGAATCGGATGGCTACACCTTC. Translating gives CASSESDGYTF. The V and J genes are TRBV6-5 and TRBJ1-2, with D hard to call. CDR3 length: 11 residues. Germline CDR1 and CDR2: MNHEY and SVGAGI. V lost 5 bases to trimming and J lost 6 bases, with 7 bases between them.

The chain combines TRBV14 with TRBJ2-6; tentatively, D is TRBD2 (5 bases). The CDR3 totals 15 residues. The germline CDR1 and CDR2 sequences are SGHDN and FVKESK. Trimming took 2 bases from V and 2 from J, leaving 7 bases between them. As DNA, the CDR3 is TGTGCCAGCAGCCAAACGAGGGCTGGGGCCAACGTCCTGACTTTC. Its protein product is CASSQTRAGANVLTF.

The genes are TRBV19 and TRBJ2-2, with D perhaps TRBD1 (6 bases). The germline CDR1 and CDR2 sequences are LNHDA and SQIVND (reference sequence). The ends were cut back, 6 bases at V and 5 bases at J, with 13 bases in the middle. The CDR3 runs 14 residues. The CDR3 region has the DNA TGTGCCAGTAGGGGGACAAAGGTAACCGGGGAGCTGTTTTTT. Protein: CASRGTKVTGELFF.

The chain carries TRBV11-3 and TRBJ1-2; D perhaps matches TRBD1 (6 bases). With 3 bases removed from V and 2 bases from J, the gap between germline ends came to 16 bases. The CDR3 length is 16 residues. Germline-derived CDR1 and CDR2 are SGHNT and YENEEA. CDR3 residues: CASSFEMIGGNYGYTF. CDR3 nucleotides: TGTGCCAGCAGCTTCGAAATGATAGGGGGAAACTATGGCTACACCTTC.

The rearrangement uses TRBV7-9 and TRBJ1-2; the match to TRBD1 covers 8 bases. Trimming at V came to 5 bases and at J to 2 bases, leaving 7 bases not matched to a gene. The CDR3 runs 15 residues. Germline loops: CDR1 SEHNR, CDR2 FQNEAQ (reference sequence). The CDR3 DNA reads as TGTGCCAGCAGCAACACCCGACAGGGGAACTATGGCTACACCTTC. This sequence encodes CASSNTRQGNYGYTF.

The chain employs TRBV2 and TRBJ2-7; D remains unclear. This CDR3 is built from 12 residues. CDR1 is SNHLY, CDR2 FYNNEI, per germline. The ends were cut back, 4 bases at V and 7 bases at J, with 11 bases in the middle. As DNA, the CDR3 is TGTGCCAGCAGTGCCCAACCCCGGGAGCAGTACTTC. This codes for CASSAQPREQYF.

J is TRBJ1-1 and V is TRBV29-1, with 7 bases matching TRBD1. This CDR3 is 13 amino acids long. Trimming cost V 4 bases and J 4 bases; bases outside gene matches: 6. From germline, CDR1 is SQVTM and CDR2 ANQGSEA. CDR3 amino acids: CSVATGVATEAFF. CDR3 nucleotide sequence: TGCAGCGTTGCAACAGGGGTAGCCACTGAAGCTTTCTTT.

The gene calls are TRBV6-5 and TRBJ1-2; 8 bases are shared with TRBD1. Germline CDR1 is MNHEY and CDR2 is SVGAGI. The CDR3 is 15 residues long. The ends lost 2 bases at V and 1 base at J; junction bases unmatched: 3. CDR3 loop: CASSYRTGSNYGYTF. Written as DNA, the CDR3 is TGTGCCAGCAGTTACAGGACAGGGAGTAACTATGGCTACACCTTC.